One sample yielded the 21 T cell receptor beta chains listed below, sequenced in a study of regulatory T cells in long-lasting Graves disease. Time point described: persistent/refractory GD, antithyroid drugs over 5 years with positive TRAb. Scientists built the TCR library using RNA that was extracted from PBMCs. CDR3 regions were amplified by Arm-PCR using iRepertoire HTBI primers to build TCR beta libraries. TCRdb reprocessed the multiplex PCR reads via MiXCR and lists one record per CDR3 protein. This sample has a few hundred thousand distinct CDR3 sequences, with around a quarter found just once. The sample was peripheral blood mononuclear cells (PBMCs), taken when the disease was refractory, from a patient treated with antithyroid drugs. The receptors stem from a female donor with Graves disease.

This clonotype was seen a few times. This sequence joins TRBV14 and TRBJ1-1; tentative D call: TRBD1 (5 bases). CDR1 is SGHDN, CDR2 FVKESK, per germline. V lost 0 bases, J lost 1 base, and 15 bases lay in between. This CDR3 contains 17 residues. CDR3 in amino acids: CASSQEVGRVRNTEAFF. CDR3 bases: TGTGCCAGCAGCCAAGAGGTTGGCAGGGTGAGGAACACTGAAGCTTTCTTT.

This clonotype came up many times. The V gene is TRBV3-1, the J gene TRBJ2-5; unclear D gene. Trimming took 4 bases from V and 7 from J, leaving 22 bases between them. CDR3 size: 16 residues. Germline values: CDR1 LGHDT, CDR2 YNNKEL (reference sequence). The CDR3 sequence: CASSLHTSQSRRTQYF. The CDR3 DNA follows: TGTGCCAGCAGCCTACACACCTCCCAAAGTCGGAGGACCCAGTACTTC.

In the case of this clonotype: The germline gene is not matched at one end of the junction; a read error may be the cause. The chain couples TRBV5-8 to TRBJ2-6; no clear D. Germline V gene sequence: CDR1 SGHTS, CDR2 YDEGEE. CDR3 length: 15 amino acids. The DNA for the CDR3 is TGTGCCAGCAGGTTGGGTACGAGCGGGGCCAACGTCCTGACTTTC. It specifies CASRLGTSGANVLTF.

V and J are TRBV29-1 and TRBJ2-5; the match to TRBD2 covers 7 bases. Germline CDR1 is SQVTM and CDR2 is ANQGSEA. V shed 7 bases, J shed 4 bases, and the junction held 18 bases outside the gene matches. The CDR3 totals 16 residues. CDR3 residues: CSGGGGSGLEGETQYF. The CDR3 coding sequence is TGCAGCGGGGGGGGGGGTAGCGGACTCGAGGGAGAGACCCAGTACTTC.

The DNA for the CDR3 is TGTGCCAGCAGCCAAACGGGGGGAGGGATTGATACGCAGTATTTT. Translation gives CASSQTGGGIDTQYF. The chain employs TRBV3-1 and TRBJ2-3; the match to TRBD2 covers 7 bases. The CDR3 runs to 15 residues. V was clipped by 2 bases and J by 6 bases; unmatched bases: 8. The germline CDR1 and CDR2 sequences are LGHDT and YNNKEL (reference sequence).

This clonotype was seen at least ten times. The V gene is TRBV28, the J gene TRBJ1-2; D possibly corresponds to TRBD1 (6 bases). V lost 2 bases to trimming and J lost 13 bases, with 11 bases between them. The CDR3 extends over 11 amino acids. CDR1 and CDR2 from the germline V gene are MDHEN and SYDVKM. The CDR3 region is CASSLGQGCTF. DNA for the CDR3: TGTGCCAGCAGTTTAGGGCAGGGGTGCACCTTC.

The chain has TRBV7-2 and TRBJ2-7, with D unresolved. Germline V CDR1 and CDR2: SGHTA, FQGNSA. The CDR3 is made up of 14 amino acids. V shed 0 bases and J shed 2 bases, with 8 bases lying between them. The chain's CDR3 is CASSLAHVTYEQYF. The CDR3, as DNA: TGTGCCAGCAGCTTAGCTCACGTAACCTACGAGCAGTACTTC.

This clonotype was detected a few times. The chain recombines TRBV14 with TRBJ2-7; D gene uncertain. The ends were cut back, 0 bases at V and 3 bases at J, with 6 bases in the middle. The germline CDR1 and CDR2 sequences are SGHDN and FVKESK. The CDR3 is 13 amino acids. The CDR3 coding sequence is TGTGCCAGCAGCCAAGAGGCACTCTACGAGCAGTACTTC. Its translation: CASSQEALYEQYF.

This clonotype was observed a handful of times. V usage is TRBV4-1 and J usage is TRBJ1-2, with D unresolved. V lost 2 bases and J lost 5, with 18 bases in between. Germline V gives CDR1 MGHRA, CDR2 YSYEKL. This CDR3 has 16 residues. The CDR3 DNA is TGCGCCAGCAGCCAACTTGCGTTCAGACGCGGGTATGGCTACACCTTC. It specifies CASSQLAFRRGYGYTF.

This clonotype was observed many times. This rearrangement joins TRBV11-2 to TRBJ1-1, with a tentative D call TRBD1 (5 bases). V lost 5 bases, J lost 8 bases, and 21 bases lay in between. Germline CDR1 is SGHAT and CDR2 is FQNNGV. The CDR3 has 15 residues. CDR3 residues: CASSTRLGGLEEAFF. CDR3 coding DNA: TGTGCCAGCAGCACGCGACTGGGGGGATTGGAGGAAGCTTTCTTT. Complete variable domain (other parts from reference TRBV11-2 and TRBJ1-1): EAGVAQSPRYKIIEKRQSVAFWCNPISGHATLYWYQQILGQGPKLLIQFQNNGVVDDSQLPKDRFSAERLKGVDSTLKIQPAKLEDSAVYLCASSTRLGGLEEAFFGQGTRLTVV.

This clonotype was counted ten times or more. The chain has TRBV28 and TRBJ2-7; TRBD2 agrees at 8 bases. With V trimmed by 5 bases and J by 2 bases, 8 bases remained unmatched. The CDR3 extends over 15 amino acids. The germline CDR1 and CDR2 sequences are MDHEN and SYDVKM. The CDR3 DNA reads as TGTGCCAGCAGTGCCCCGGGACTAGAGACCTACGAGCAGTACTTC. As protein: CASSAPGLETYEQYF.

The rearrangement links TRBV28 to TRBJ2-1; TRBD2 matches at 8 bases. J lost 3 bases, V lost 6 bases, and 7 bases had no gene match. The germline CDR1 and CDR2 sequences are MDHEN and SYDVKM. The CDR3 is made up of 15 amino acids. The CDR3 region is CASSQGLDGYNEQFF. The CDR3 DNA reads TGTGCCAGCAGCCAGGGACTAGACGGCTACAATGAGCAGTTCTTC.

Many counts were recorded for this clonotype. The chain couples TRBV2 to TRBJ2-7; TRBD1 is a possible D gene (6 bases). The germline V gene has CDR1 SNHLY and CDR2 FYNNEI. The CDR3 has 12 amino acids. Deletions cut 6 bases from V and 5 bases from J, with 11 bases between. The CDR3: CASSRDTHEQYF. As DNA, the CDR3 is TGTGCCAGCAGCCGGGACACCCACGAGCAGTACTTC. The full variable domain, in which reference TRBV2 and TRBJ2-7 provide the parts outside the CDR3, is EPEVTQTPSHQVTQMGQEVILRCVPISNHLYFYWYRQILGQKVEFLVSFYNNEISEKSEIFDDQFSVERPDGSNFTLKIRSTKLEDSAMYFCASSRDTHEQYFGPGTRLTVT.

This clonotype appeared many times. The chain couples TRBV7-2 to TRBJ2-5; 7 positions match TRBD2. J lost 2 bases, V lost 2 bases, and 2 bases had no gene match. This CDR3 comprises 14 residues. Per germline, CDR1 SGHTA and CDR2 FQGNSA. This CDR3 reads CASSLTAGQETQYF. CDR3 coding DNA: TGTGCCAGCAGCTTAACAGCGGGACAAGAGACCCAGTACTTC.

In its sample, this clonotype was seen a few times. This chain joins TRBV7-9 and TRBJ2-5, with 11 bases identical to TRBD2. From germline, CDR1 is SEHNR and CDR2 FQNEAQ (reference sequence). The CDR3 extends over 16 amino acids. J was trimmed by 3 bases and V by 5 bases; bases with no gene match: 8. CDR3 bases: TGTGCCAGCAGCCATTCTTTGGGACTAGCGGAAGAGACCCAGTACTTC. It specifies CASSHSLGLAEETQYF.

The chain employs TRBV9 and TRBJ1-2, with 9 bases identical to TRBD1. V shed 4 bases, J shed 0 bases, and the junction held 7 bases outside the gene matches. The CDR3 is 16 amino acids. CDR1 and CDR2 from the germline V gene are SGDLS and YYNGEE. The CDR3 nucleotides are TGTGCCAGCAGCCCAACCGGGACAGGGCCTAACTATGGCTACACCTTC. Protein: CASSPTGTGPNYGYTF. Together with reference TRBV9 and TRBJ1-2, the CDR3 gives the full variable domain: DSGVTQTPKHLITATGQRVTLRCSPRSGDLSVYWYQQSLDQGLQFLIQYYNGEERAKGNILERFSAQQFPDLHSELNLSSLELGDSALYFCASSPTGTGPNYGYTFGSGTRLTVV.

In its sample, this clonotype was seen a few times. The J gene is TRBJ1-5, the V gene TRBV19, with a weak D call TRBD1 (6 bases). Germline V gives CDR1 LNHDA, CDR2 SQIVND (reference sequence). V lost 5 bases to trimming and J lost 3 bases, with 14 bases between them. The CDR3 is 15 amino acids. The CDR3 sequence is CASSPKTGYNQPQHF. The DNA of the CDR3 is TGTGCCAGTAGTCCCAAGACAGGCTACAATCAGCCCCAGCATTTT.

The chain has TRBV5-1 and TRBJ2-1; D gene ambiguous. Germline V gene lookup returns CDR1 SGHRS and CDR2 YFSETQ. The CDR3 is 15 residues long. V was shortened by 2 bases and J by 4 bases, with 13 bases between the two germline ends. The CDR3 here is CASSLLAAGYNEQFF. The CDR3 DNA reads TGCGCCAGCAGCTTACTGGCGGCCGGATACAATGAGCAGTTCTTC.

This clonotype came up once. The chain combines TRBV7-9 with TRBJ1-6; D is undetermined. Germline loops: CDR1 SEHNR, CDR2 FQNEAQ (reference sequence). V lost 3 bases to trimming and J lost 8 bases, with 5 bases between them. The CDR3 contains 12 residues. CDR3 bases: TGTGCCAGCAGCTTCATTGATTCACCCCTCCACTTT. Protein product: CASSFIDSPLHF.

This clonotype was detected a few times. This chain joins TRBV7-2 and TRBJ1-3, with D maybe TRBD1 (5 bases). CDR1 SGHTA and CDR2 FQGNSA come from the germline V gene. The CDR3 spans 13 residues. Deletions cut 5 bases from V and 4 bases from J, with 9 bases between. The CDR3 DNA reads as TGTGCCAGCAGCCCTCGGACAGGAAACACCATATATTTT. Translating it yields CASSPRTGNTIYF.

This chain uses TRBV19 with TRBJ1-1; D uncertain. This CDR3 has 15 residues. Trimming removed 4 bases at V and 1 base at J, with 13 bases between. Germline CDR1 is LNHDA and CDR2 is SQIVND (reference sequence). The CDR3 is CASSRVEDGNTEAFF. The CDR3 DNA is TGTGCCAGTAGTAGAGTGGAGGATGGGAACACTGAAGCTTTCTTT.